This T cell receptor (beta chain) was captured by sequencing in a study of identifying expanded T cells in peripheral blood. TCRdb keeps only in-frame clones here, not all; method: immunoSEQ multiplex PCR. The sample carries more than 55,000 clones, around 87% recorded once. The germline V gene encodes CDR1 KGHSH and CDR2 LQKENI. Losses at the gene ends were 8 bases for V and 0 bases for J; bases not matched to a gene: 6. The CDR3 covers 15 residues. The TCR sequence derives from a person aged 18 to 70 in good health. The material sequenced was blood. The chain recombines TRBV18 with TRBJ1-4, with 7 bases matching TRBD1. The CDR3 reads CASGGDSSTNEKLFF. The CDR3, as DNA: TGTGCCAGCGGGGGGGACAGCTCAACTAATGAAAAACTGTTTTTT. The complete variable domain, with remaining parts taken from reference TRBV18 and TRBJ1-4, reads NAGVMQNPRHLVRRRGQEARLRCSPMKGHSHVYWYRQLPEEGLKFMVYLQKENIIDESGMPKERFSAEFPKEGPSILRIQQVVRGDSAAYFCASGGDSSTNEKLFFGSGTQLSVL.